Sequencing of this T cell receptor beta chain was carried out in a study of T cells after yellow fever vaccination. Study-wide results and caveats: Most primary-vaccination clones reappeared after the booster (about 97% CD4, about 87% CD8). Clonotype sharing between CD4 and CD8 compartments was small. Within FACS-sorted repertoires, abundant clonotypes contaminating from the bulk population could be present.

Conversion of TCR transcripts into cDNA relied on 5'RACE template switching, which added a universal primer site and UMIs. TCRdb used MiXCR to reprocess the 5' RACE reads, holding one entry per CDR3 protein. This table has 200,000 to 300,000 distinct CDR3 sequences, approximately 12% appearing once. This clonotype occurred many times. What it binds is unknown. This TCR was recovered from a man between 25 and 39 years old who received the YFV17D yellow fever vaccine. This sample comprised CD4+ T cells sorted from PBMCs, obtained 45 days after the yellow fever booster vaccination.

The CDR3 region has the DNA TGCGCCAGCAAGACAGGGGGCACAGATACGCAGTATTTT. It is translated as CASKTGGTDTQYF. The rearrangement uses TRBV5-1 and TRBJ2-3; 8 bases align to TRBD1. CDR3 length equals 13 residues. Germline CDR1 is SGHRS and CDR2 is YFSETQ. With V trimmed by 6 bases and J by 1 base, 1 base remained unmatched. The full variable domain, completed using reference TRBV5-1 and TRBJ2-3, is KAGVTQTPRYLIKTRGQQVTLSCSPISGHRSVSWYQQTPGQGLQFLFEYFSETQRNKGNFPGRFSGRQFSNSRSEMNVSTLELGDSALYLCASKTGGTDTQYFGPGTRLTVL.